The next 25 T cell receptor beta chains were all read from a single sample in a study of cytomegalovirus exposure and HLA in healthy donors. PCR was performed using 60 Vbeta and 13 Jbeta primers. This table comes from immunoSEQ multiplex PCR, and its TCRdb copy is limited to in-frame clones, with some not included. The sample has about 100,000 clones, 65% to 85% seen once. The sequencing sample was made of PBMCs. The receptors were sampled from a man under 40 in good health and CMV-seronegative.

The chain combines TRBV29-1 with TRBJ2-1; D might be TRBD2 (5 bases). V lost 5 bases to trimming and J lost 9 bases, with 14 bases between them. CDR3 length: 12 residues. CDR1 and CDR2 from the germline V gene are SQVTM and ANQGSEA. In DNA form, the CDR3 reads TGCAGCGTTCTCGGGATAGTGAGTGAGCAGTTCTTC. Its protein product is CSVLGIVSEQFF.

The CDR3 sequence: CATIPGQGVSEAFF. As DNA, the CDR3 is TGTGCCACCATCCCCGGACAGGGGGTATCTGAAGCTTTCTTT. The chain couples TRBV19 to TRBJ1-1; 10 positions agree with TRBD1. Germline V gene data show CDR1 as LNHDA and CDR2 as SQIVND (reference sequence). The CDR3 contains 14 residues. Trimming cost V 10 bases and J 6 bases; bases outside gene matches: 11.

As to this clone: The sample contains more than one DNA sequence encoding this CDR3. The CDR3 sequence is CASSLGSGYEQYF. CDR3 DNA sequence: TGTGCCAGCAGCTTAGGCTCAGGTTACGAGCAGTACTTC. The genes are TRBV7-9 and TRBJ2-7; D unresolved. Trimming cost V 1 base and J 4 bases, with 8 bases left between them. CDR3 size: 13 residues. Germline assignment: CDR1 SEHNR and CDR2 FQNEAQ (reference sequence).

J is TRBJ1-2 and V is TRBV6-1; D not certain. V dropped 0 bases and J dropped 3 bases, with 5 bases sitting between them. The CDR3 spans 13 residues. Per germline, CDR1 MNHNS and CDR2 SASEGT. The CDR3 sequence is CASSEAADYGYTF. CDR3 DNA: TGTGCCAGCAGTGAAGCCGCAGACTATGGCTACACCTTC.

This chain uses TRBV29-1 with TRBJ2-5; weak D call: TRBD1 (6 bases). Looked up from germline, CDR1 is SQVTM and CDR2 is ANQGSEA. The CDR3 sequence is 14 residues long. The V end was cut by 7 bases, the J end by 5 bases, with 20 bases between. The CDR3 protein is CSASGHQLGETQYF. CDR3 bases: TGCAGCGCCTCGGGACATCAACTCGGGGAGACCCAGTACTTC.

This chain uses TRBV6-6 with TRBJ2-5; 14 bases agree with TRBD2. Germline CDR1 and CDR2: MNHNY and SVGAGI (reference sequence). Trimming removed 6 bases from V and 3 bases from J; junction bases left unmatched: 6. This CDR3 is built from 16 residues. This CDR3 reads CASSDPGLAGEETQYF. The CDR3, as DNA: TGTGCCAGCAGCGATCCGGGACTAGCGGGAGAAGAGACCCAGTACTTC.

The rearrangement links TRBV5-4 to TRBJ2-2; weak D call: TRBD1 (5 bases). V shed 1 base and J shed 6 bases, with 13 bases lying between them. Germline CDR1 is SGHNT and CDR2 is YYREEE (reference sequence). This CDR3 region has 15 residues. CDR3 DNA: TGTGCCAGCAGCTTGCCGCAGGGAATCTCCGGGGAGCTGTTTTTT. Translated: CASSLPQGISGELFF.

The V and J genes are TRBV6-5 and TRBJ2-1, with D possibly matching TRBD1 (5 bases). Trimming cost V 6 bases and J 2 bases, with 14 bases left between them. The CDR3 extends over 15 amino acids. Looked up from germline, CDR1 is MNHEY and CDR2 is SVGAGI. For the CDR3, the DNA is TGTGCCAGCAGACTCAGGGCCATCACCTACAATGAGCAGTTCTTC. Protein sequence: CASRLRAITYNEQFF.

The gene calls are TRBV7-9 and TRBJ2-7; D is perhaps TRBD1 (5 bases). Trimming pared 5 bases from V and 4 bases from J, leaving 15 bases between. This CDR3 comprises 14 residues. CDR1 is SEHNR and CDR2 is FQNEAQ in the germline V gene (reference sequence). CDR3 coding DNA: TGTGCCAGCAGCCGCATCAGGGAAGGGTACGAGCAGTACTTC. It translates to CASSRIREGYEQYF.

This clone came up once. The chain joins TRBV6-5 to TRBJ2-3; TRBD1 agrees at 9 bases. The CDR3 loop spans 15 amino acids. J lost 4 bases, V lost 6 bases, and 8 bases had no gene match. Germline CDR1 reads MNHEY; CDR2 reads SVGAGI. The CDR3 sequence is CASRRTGEVADTQYF. CDR3 nucleotides: TGTGCCAGCAGGCGGACAGGGGAAGTTGCAGATACGCAGTATTTT.

This chain connects TRBV4-1 to TRBJ1-5; a possible D gene is TRBD1 (5 bases). The CDR3 runs 15 residues. Germline CDR1 is MGHRA and CDR2 is YSYEKL. The V gene lost 0 bases and the J gene lost 2 bases, with 8 bases spanning the gap. The CDR3 coding sequence is TGCGCCAGCAGCCAAGAAGGGGTTGGCAATCAGCCCCAGCATTTT. This codes for CASSQEGVGNQPQHF.

V gene TRBV29-1 combines with J gene TRBJ1-1, with 11 positions matching TRBD1. V lost 7 bases, J lost 4 bases, and 11 bases stayed unmatched. CDR1 SQVTM and CDR2 ANQGSEA come from the germline V gene. CDR3 length: 15 residues. This CDR3 is CSARGGTGGVTEAFF. The CDR3 DNA is TGCAGCGCTAGGGGTGGGACAGGGGGTGTCACTGAAGCTTTCTTT.

J is TRBJ1-1 and V is TRBV28; 10 bases map to TRBD1. CDR1 and CDR2 (germline): MDHEN, SYDVKM. J lost 0 bases, V lost 3 bases, and 1 base had no gene match. The CDR3 spans 15 residues. As DNA, the CDR3 is TGTGCCAGCAGTTTGGGGACAGGGGTGAACACTGAAGCTTTCTTT. It translates to CASSLGTGVNTEAFF.

This clone was counted a few times. V usage is TRBV7-9 and J usage is TRBJ1-3; TRBD1 might be the D (6 bases). Trimming left V 1 base short and J 0 bases short, with 7 bases between. Per the germline V gene, CDR1 is SEHNR and CDR2 is FQNEAQ (reference sequence). The CDR3 has 15 amino acids. CDR3 bases: TGTGCCAGCAGCTTAGGACAGGCCTCTGGAAACACCATATATTTT. Residues: CASSLGQASGNTIYF. Combining the CDR3 with reference TRBV7-9 and TRBJ1-3 gives the whole variable domain DTGVSQNPRHKITKRGQNVTFRCDPISEHNRLYWYRQTLGQGPEFLTYFQNEAQLEKSRLLSDRFSAERPKGSFSTLEIQRTEQGDSAMYLCASSLGQASGNTIYFGEGSWLTVV.

The chain is built from TRBV18 and TRBJ2-2, with TRBD2 matching 7 bases. The CDR3 extends over 16 amino acids. With 3 bases clipped from V and 5 bases from J, the junction kept 9 bases outside the gene matches. CDR1 is KGHSH, CDR2 LQKENI, per germline. The chain's CDR3 is CASSPRRRGGTGELFF. The CDR3 coding sequence is TGTGCCAGCTCACCCCGACGGCGGGGAGGGACCGGGGAGCTGTTTTTT.

This clone was detected a few times. The V and J genes are TRBV23-1 and TRBJ2-1, with TRBD2 identical over 7 bases. TRBV23-1 has ORF status, its function being uncertain. This CDR3 has 15 residues. V gave up 2 bases and J gave up 3 bases; unmatched junction bases: 4. The CDR3, as DNA: TGCGCCAGCAGTCAAGGGCTAGCGGTCTACAATGAGCAGTTCTTC. This gives the protein CASSQGLAVYNEQFF.

This clone was observed a few times. The rearrangement links TRBV5-1 to TRBJ1-2; 7 bases match TRBD1. Trimming took 7 bases from V and 8 from J; bases not matched to a gene: 8. The CDR3 loop spans 12 amino acids. Germline V CDR1 and CDR2: SGHRS, YFSETQ. In nucleotides, the CDR3 is TGCGCCAGCGCCAAGGGGGCTGACGGCTACACCTTC. The encoded protein is CASAKGADGYTF.

This clone was counted once. The J gene is TRBJ2-1, the V gene TRBV5-1; TRBD2 matches 9 bases. V lost 1 base to trimming and J lost 7 bases; unmatched junction nucleotides: 9. This CDR3 has 16 residues. Looked up from germline, CDR1 is SGHRS and CDR2 is YFSETQ. The CDR3: CASSLQVSGSRNEQFF. In nucleotides, the CDR3 is TGCGCCAGCAGCTTGCAGGTTAGCGGGAGTAGGAATGAGCAGTTCTTC.

The J gene is TRBJ1-1, the V gene TRBV21-1; TRBD1 is the table's D call and was not checked against the DNA. TRBV21-1 is classified as a pseudogene. The CDR3 is 11 amino acids. Here the CDR3 DNA reads TGTGCCAGCCTCTTGGCCACTGAAGCTTTCTTT. This sequence encodes CASLLATEAFF.

This clone was seen a few times. The genes are TRBV30 and TRBJ1-6, with 9 positions matching TRBD1. The ends lost 0 bases at V and 10 bases at J; junction bases unmatched: 4. The CDR3 loop spans 14 amino acids. Germline V gene data show CDR1 as GTSNPN and CDR2 as SVGIG (reference sequence). CDR3 sequence: CAWSVGQGWSPLHF. The CDR3 bases are TGTGCCTGGAGTGTGGGACAGGGTTGGTCACCCCTCCACTTT. Full variable domain (missing parts from reference TRBV30 and TRBJ1-6): SQTIHQWPATLVQPVGSPLSLECTVEGTSNPNLYWYRQAAGRGLQLLFYSVGIGQISSEVPQNLSASRPQDRQFILSSKKLLLSDSGFYLCAWSVGQGWSPLHFGNGTRLTVT.

The chain has TRBV30 and TRBJ2-5; TRBD2 might be the D (8 bases). The germline CDR1 and CDR2 sequences are GTSNPN and SVGIG (reference sequence). The V gene lost 0 bases and the J gene lost 4 bases, with 18 bases spanning the gap. The CDR3 contains 16 residues. CDR3: CAWSVGLGRGPETQYF. CDR3 bases: TGTGCCTGGAGTGTCGGCCTCGGGAGGGGGCCAGAGACCCAGTACTTC.

The V gene is TRBV13, the J gene TRBJ1-2; the match to TRBD1 covers 11 bases. V was pared by 5 bases and J by 8 bases, with 10 bases of the junction left unmatched. This CDR3 has 15 amino acids. Per germline, CDR1 PRHDT and CDR2 FYEKMQ (reference sequence). The CDR3 bases are TGTGCCAGCAGCCGCGGGACAGGGGGTCGGGGAGGCTACACCTTC. Its protein is CASSRGTGGRGGYTF.

The chain combines TRBV7-9 with TRBJ1-1; a weak D match, TRBD1 (5 bases). Trimming left V 1 base short and J 4 bases short, with 19 bases between. Germline CDR1 and CDR2: SEHNR and FQNEAQ (reference sequence). This CDR3 region has 17 residues. CDR3 sequence reads: CASSLGGWAGPGTEAFF. CDR3 coding DNA: TGTGCCAGCAGCTTAGGAGGTTGGGCAGGGCCTGGCACTGAAGCTTTCTTT.

This clone came up a few times. V and J are TRBV19 and TRBJ1-1, with D possibly TRBD1 on 5 matching bases. The V end was cut by 5 bases, the J end by 2 bases, with 15 bases between. Germline V gives CDR1 LNHDA, CDR2 SQIVND (reference sequence). This CDR3 has 15 amino acids. CDR3 nucleotides: TGTGCCAGTAGTGACAGTGGACGGATTAACACTGAAGCTTTCTTT. Amino acid sequence: CASSDSGRINTEAFF.

On this clone itself: The same CDR3 arises from other DNA sequences in this sample as well. The chain links TRBV19 to TRBJ2-7; perhaps TRBD2 as D (5 bases). V was shortened by 6 bases and J by 2 bases, with 11 bases between the two germline ends. CDR3 length: 13 residues. Germline assignment: CDR1 LNHDA and CDR2 SQIVND (reference sequence). The CDR3 sequence is CASRRTGTYEQYF. The CDR3 nucleotides are TGTGCCAGTAGGAGGACGGGAACCTACGAGCAGTACTTC.